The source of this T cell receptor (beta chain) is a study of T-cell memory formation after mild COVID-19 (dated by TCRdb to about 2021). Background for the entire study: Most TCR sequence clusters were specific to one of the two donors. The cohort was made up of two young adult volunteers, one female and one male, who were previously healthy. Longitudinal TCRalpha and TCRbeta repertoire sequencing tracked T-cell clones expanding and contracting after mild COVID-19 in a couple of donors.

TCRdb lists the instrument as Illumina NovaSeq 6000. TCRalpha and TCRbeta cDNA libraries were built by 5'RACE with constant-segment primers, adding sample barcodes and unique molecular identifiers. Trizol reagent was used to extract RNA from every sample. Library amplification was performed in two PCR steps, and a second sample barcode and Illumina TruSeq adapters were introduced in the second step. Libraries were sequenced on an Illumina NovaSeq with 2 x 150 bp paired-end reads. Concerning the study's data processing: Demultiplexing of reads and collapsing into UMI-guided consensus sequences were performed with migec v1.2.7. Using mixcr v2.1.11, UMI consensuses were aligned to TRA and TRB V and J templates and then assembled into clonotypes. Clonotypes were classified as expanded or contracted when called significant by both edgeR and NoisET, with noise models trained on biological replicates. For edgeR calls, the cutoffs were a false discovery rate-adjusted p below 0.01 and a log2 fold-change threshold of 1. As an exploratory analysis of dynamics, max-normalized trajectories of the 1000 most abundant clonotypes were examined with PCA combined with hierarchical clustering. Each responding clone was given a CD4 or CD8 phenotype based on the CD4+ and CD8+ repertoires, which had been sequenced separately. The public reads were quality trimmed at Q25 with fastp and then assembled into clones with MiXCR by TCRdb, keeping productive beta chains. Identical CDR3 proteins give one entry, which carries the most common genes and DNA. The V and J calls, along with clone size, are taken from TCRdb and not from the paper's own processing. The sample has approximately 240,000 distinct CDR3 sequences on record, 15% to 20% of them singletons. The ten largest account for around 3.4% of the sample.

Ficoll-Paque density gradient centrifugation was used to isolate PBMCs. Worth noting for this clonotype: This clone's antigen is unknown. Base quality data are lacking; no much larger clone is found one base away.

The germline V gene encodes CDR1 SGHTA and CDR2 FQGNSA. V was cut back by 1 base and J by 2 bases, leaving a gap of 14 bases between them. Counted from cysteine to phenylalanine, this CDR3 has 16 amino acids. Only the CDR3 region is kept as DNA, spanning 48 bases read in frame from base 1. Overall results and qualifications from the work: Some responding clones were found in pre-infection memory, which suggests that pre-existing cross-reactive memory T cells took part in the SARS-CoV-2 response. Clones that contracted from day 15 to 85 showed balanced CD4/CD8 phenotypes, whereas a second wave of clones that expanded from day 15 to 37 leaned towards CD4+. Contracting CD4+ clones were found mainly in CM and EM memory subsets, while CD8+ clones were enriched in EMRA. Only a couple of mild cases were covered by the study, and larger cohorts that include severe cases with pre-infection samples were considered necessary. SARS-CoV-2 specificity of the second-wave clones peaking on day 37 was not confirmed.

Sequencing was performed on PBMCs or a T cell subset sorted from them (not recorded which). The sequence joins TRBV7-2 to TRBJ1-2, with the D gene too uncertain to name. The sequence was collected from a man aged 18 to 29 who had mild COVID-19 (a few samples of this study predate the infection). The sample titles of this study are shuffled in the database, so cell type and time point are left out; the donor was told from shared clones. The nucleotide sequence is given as TGTGCCAGCAGCTTAGGAGGGCTCCGAGTAAACTATGGCTACACCTTC. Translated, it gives CASSLGGLRVNYGYTF.